The next 8 T cell receptor beta chains were all read from a single sample in a study of shared clonotypes between healthy human individuals (dated by TCRdb to the early 2020s). Library preparation used the immunoSEQ multiplex PCR assay. TCRdb took over this immuneACCESS table, retaining in-frame rearrangements with V and J assigned. Such tables are incomplete; in checked studies, under half of the missing clones stem from an unresolved V gene, and the remainder is unexplained. For this sample there are about 1.1 million clones; 70% to 80% appear just once. The ten largest clones take up about 0.52% of the sample. Input material: memory CD4+ T cells from PBMCs. Explained via the paper, the cell subset or site label denotes: CD45RA-negative fraction. These receptors came from a man aged 18 to 30 in good health. Some clones in this sample may be carry-over from other donors' samples.

The rearrangement joins TRBV6-5 to TRBJ2-2; D is ambiguous. The CDR3 covers 14 residues. Per the germline V gene, CDR1 is MNHEY and CDR2 is SVGAGI. V shed 3 bases and J shed 1 base, with 6 bases lying between them. The CDR3 sequence is CASSYWGNTGELFF. DNA for the CDR3: TGTGCCAGCAGTTATTGGGGGAACACCGGGGAGCTGTTTTTT.

The rearrangement joins TRBV5-3 to TRBJ1-3; the match to TRBD1 covers 8 bases. TRBV5-3 is reported as an ORF; its role is uncertain. J was trimmed by 0 bases and V by 4 bases; bases with no gene match: 15. CDR3 length: 19 residues. In DNA form, the CDR3 reads TGTGCCAGAAGCCCCTCCGGACAGGGCACCAAGAGCTCTGGAAACACCATATATTTT. Translation: CARSPSGQGTKSSGNTIYF.

The CDR3: CASSYLFRSGANVLTF. In DNA, the CDR3 is TGTGCCAGCAGTTATCTTTTCCGCTCTGGGGCCAACGTCCTGACTTTC. The chain links TRBV6-5 to TRBJ2-6, with D unresolved. Trimming took off 3 bases at V and 0 bases at J, with 9 bases between the two ends. The CDR3 has 16 residues. CDR1 and CDR2 (germline): MNHEY, SVGAGI.

There are a few counts of this clone. The V gene is TRBV5-4, the J gene TRBJ2-2; 11 positions match TRBD2. Germline-derived CDR1 and CDR2 are SGHNT and YYREEE (reference sequence). The CDR3 runs 16 residues. Losses at the gene ends were 6 bases for V and 3 bases for J; bases not matched to a gene: 7. The CDR3: CASTKLAGADTGELFF. The CDR3, as DNA: TGTGCCAGCACGAAACTAGCGGGAGCGGACACCGGGGAGCTGTTTTTT.

The chain joins TRBV4-2 to TRBJ2-5; tentatively, D is TRBD2 (6 bases). CDR3 length: 13 residues. The germline CDR1 and CDR2 sequences are LGHNA and YNFKEQ. V gave up 6 bases and J gave up 5 bases, with 13 bases separating them. The CDR3 DNA reads TGTGCCAGCAGTCGACTAGTGGGCGAGACCCAGTACTTC. Its translation is CASSRLVGETQYF.

This chain connects TRBV28 to TRBJ1-1; D perhaps matches TRBD1 (5 bases). CDR1 MDHEN and CDR2 SYDVKM come from the germline V gene. The CDR3 extends over 15 amino acids. V gave up 5 bases and J gave up 5 bases, with 18 bases separating them. The DNA of the CDR3 is TGTGCCAGCAGTCTTATTCGGGGCCGGGGTACTGAAGCTTTCTTT. Protein sequence: CASSLIRGRGTEAFF.

This clone came up once. The J gene is TRBJ1-5, the V gene TRBV2; unclear D gene. Germline CDR1 and CDR2: SNHLY and FYNNEI. Trimming pared 6 bases from V and 2 bases from J, leaving 11 bases between. This CDR3 has 14 residues. In DNA form, the CDR3 reads TGTGCCAGCAGGGACGGATTCGGCAATCAGCCCCAGCATTTT. It encodes CASRDGFGNQPQHF.

As regards this clone: The sample has other DNA sequences that encode this CDR3 too. The chain joins TRBV28 to TRBJ2-7, with D uncertain. This CDR3 spans 11 amino acids. Trimming stripped 2 bases from V and 7 bases from J, with 6 bases between. Germline CDR1 and CDR2: MDHEN and SYDVKM. Written as DNA, the CDR3 is TGTGCCAGCAGTTTAAGCCGGGAGCAGTACTTC. It encodes CASSLSREQYF.